The clone carrying this T cell receptor (beta chain) was picked up a small number of times. Antigen unknown. After removal of 5 bases from V and 2 bases from J, the junction contained 5 bases not matched to a gene. Germline CDR1 is SQVTM and CDR2 is ANQGSEA. The CDR3 extends over 14 amino acids. The sample belongs to a study of blood T cells in healthy people across ages. Study as a whole: Template-switching capture recovered about one barcoded beta molecule per two T cells.

Together with a sample-barcoded 5' primer, a J-beta primer mix was included in a second PCR lasting roughly 6 to 12 cycles. MiXCR, applied by TCRdb to the 5' RACE reads, yields one record per CDR3 protein. The sample yields about 630,000 distinct CDR3 sequences, around a fifth seen once. Findings of the study overall: A roughly linear fall in TCR beta diversity per million T cells was seen with increasing age. There was no known CMV status for donors, so expanded clonotype changes were possibly confounded.

This clonotype was sampled from a man between 65 and 85 years old in good health. This rearrangement joins TRBV29-1 to TRBJ2-7; TRBD2 agrees at 11 bases. The sample comprised blood. In DNA, the CDR3 is TGCAGCGTTAGGACTAGCGGGTCGACCTACGAGCAGTACTTC. It codes for CSVRTSGSTYEQYF.